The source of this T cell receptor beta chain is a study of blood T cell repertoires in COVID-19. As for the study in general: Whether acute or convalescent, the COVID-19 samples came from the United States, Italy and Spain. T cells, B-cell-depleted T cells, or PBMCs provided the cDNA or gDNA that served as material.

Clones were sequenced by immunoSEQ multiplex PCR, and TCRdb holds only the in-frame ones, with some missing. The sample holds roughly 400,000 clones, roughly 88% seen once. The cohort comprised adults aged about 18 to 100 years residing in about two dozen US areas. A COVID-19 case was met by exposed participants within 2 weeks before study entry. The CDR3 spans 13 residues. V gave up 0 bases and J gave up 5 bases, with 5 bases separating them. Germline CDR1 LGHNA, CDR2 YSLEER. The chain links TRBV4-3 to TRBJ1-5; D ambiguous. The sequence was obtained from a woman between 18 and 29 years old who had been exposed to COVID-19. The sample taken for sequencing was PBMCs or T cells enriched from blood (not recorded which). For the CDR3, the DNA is TGCGCCAGCAGCCAAGATCTGTATCAGCCCCAGCATTTT. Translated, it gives CASSQDLYQPQHF.